The 2 T cell receptor beta chains presented below share a single source sample, sequenced in a study of T cell repertoires in cytomegalovirus infection. Their recognized antigens are unknown. MiXCR, run by TCRdb on the reads, gives a single entry per CDR3 protein. The sample consists of roughly 990,000 distinct CDR3 sequences, 30% to 40% of them appearing once. Specimen: cultured CD8+ T cells from PBMCs, collected from culture after CMV antigen stimulation. The receptors originated from a human donor in good health (CMV status not recorded). Some clones in this sample may be carry-over from other donors' samples.

V gene TRBV5-1 combines with J gene TRBJ2-3; 8 nucleotides agree with TRBD1. Looked up from germline, CDR1 is SGHRS and CDR2 is YFSETQ. The CDR3 is 19 amino acids. J lost 2 bases, V lost 3 bases, and 17 bases had no gene match. The CDR3 region has the DNA TGCGCCAGCAGCTCCGACAGGGGTCTTAACACGTGGGTCACAGATACGCAGTATTTT. This gives the protein CASSSDRGLNTWVTDTQYF.

The chain has TRBV6-5 and TRBJ2-1, with D tentatively TRBD2 (6 bases). V lost 0 bases and J 4 bases, leaving 16 bases between the germline ends. The germline V gene has CDR1 MNHEY and CDR2 SVGAGI. The CDR3 extends over 17 amino acids. The CDR3 DNA reads as TGTGCCAGCAGTTACTCAAAAACGGCGGGGAGTTACAATGAGCAGTTCTTC. This gives the protein CASSYSKTAGSYNEQFF.